This T cell receptor beta chain was obtained from a study of T-cell memory formation after mild COVID-19. Study summary: Largely donor-specific TCR clusters were found. General study results and limits: In pre-infection memory, a portion of responding clones appeared, which suggested that cross-reactive memory joined.

This clonotype was recorded a few times. Its antigen is not known. TCRdb ran MiXCR on the 5' RACE reads and lists one entry per CDR3 protein. The data contain approximately 260,000 distinct CDR3 sequences, roughly 18% of them singletons. CDR1 and CDR2 (germline): SGHNT, YYREEE (reference sequence). The CDR3 length is 18 residues. V trimming: 5 bases; J trimming: 1 base; junction bases outside the gene matches: 12. This clonotype was obtained from a young man who had mild COVID-19 (a few samples of this study predate the infection). Cell type and time point are not known. V gene TRBV5-4 combines with J gene TRBJ2-5; TRBD2 matches 12 bases. The sequenced sample was PBMCs or a T cell subset sorted from them (not recorded which). The CDR3 sequence: CASRQGLAGGPTQETQYF. Written as DNA, the CDR3 is TGTGCCAGCAGGCAGGGGCTAGCGGGGGGGCCAACCCAAGAGACCCAGTACTTC.